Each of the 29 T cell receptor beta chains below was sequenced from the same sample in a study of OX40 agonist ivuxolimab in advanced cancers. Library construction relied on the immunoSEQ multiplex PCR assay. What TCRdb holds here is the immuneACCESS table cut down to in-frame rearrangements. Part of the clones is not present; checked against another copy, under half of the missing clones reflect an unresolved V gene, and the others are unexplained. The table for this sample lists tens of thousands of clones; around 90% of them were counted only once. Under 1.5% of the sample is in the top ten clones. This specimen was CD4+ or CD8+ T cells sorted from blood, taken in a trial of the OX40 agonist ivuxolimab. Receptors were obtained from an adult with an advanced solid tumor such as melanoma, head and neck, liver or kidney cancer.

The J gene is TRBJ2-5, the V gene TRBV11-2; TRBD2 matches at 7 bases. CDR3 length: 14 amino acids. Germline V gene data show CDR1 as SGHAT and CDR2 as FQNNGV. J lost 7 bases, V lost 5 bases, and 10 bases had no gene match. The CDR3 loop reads CASSPRRGRGTQYF. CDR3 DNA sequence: TGTGCCAGCAGCCCCCGGCGGGGGAGGGGGACCCAGTACTTC.

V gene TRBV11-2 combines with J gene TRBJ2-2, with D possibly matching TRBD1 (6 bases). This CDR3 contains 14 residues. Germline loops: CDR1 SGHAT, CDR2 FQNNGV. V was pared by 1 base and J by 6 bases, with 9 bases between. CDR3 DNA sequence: TGTGCCAGCAGCTTAGGTTCAGGGGCCGGGGAGCTGTTTTTT. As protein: CASSLGSGAGELFF.

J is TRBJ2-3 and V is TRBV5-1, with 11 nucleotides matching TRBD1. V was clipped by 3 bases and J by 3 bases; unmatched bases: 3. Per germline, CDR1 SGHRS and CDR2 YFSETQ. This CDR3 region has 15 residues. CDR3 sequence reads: CASSSGQGATDTQYF. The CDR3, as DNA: TGCGCCAGCAGCTCAGGACAGGGGGCGACAGATACGCAGTATTTT.

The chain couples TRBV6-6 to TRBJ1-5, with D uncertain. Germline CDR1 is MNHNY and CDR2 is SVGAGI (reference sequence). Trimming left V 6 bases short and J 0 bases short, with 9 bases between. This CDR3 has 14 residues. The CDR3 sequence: CASSLGYSNQPQHF. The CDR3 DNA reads TGTGCCAGCAGCTTAGGTTATAGCAATCAGCCCCAGCATTTT.

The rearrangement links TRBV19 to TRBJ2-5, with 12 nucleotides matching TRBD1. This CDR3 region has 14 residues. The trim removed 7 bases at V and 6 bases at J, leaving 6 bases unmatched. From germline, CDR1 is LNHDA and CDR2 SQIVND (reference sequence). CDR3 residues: CASTKGQGAQTQYF. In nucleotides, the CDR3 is TGTGCCAGTACCAAGGGACAGGGGGCGCAGACCCAGTACTTC.

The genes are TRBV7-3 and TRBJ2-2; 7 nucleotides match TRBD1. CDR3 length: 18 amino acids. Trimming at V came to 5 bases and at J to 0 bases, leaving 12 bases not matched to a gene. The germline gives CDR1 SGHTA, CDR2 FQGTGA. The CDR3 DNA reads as TGTGCCAGCAGCCTCACCGGGACAGTCGGGACGAACACCGGGGAGCTGTTTTTT. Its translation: CASSLTGTVGTNTGELFF.

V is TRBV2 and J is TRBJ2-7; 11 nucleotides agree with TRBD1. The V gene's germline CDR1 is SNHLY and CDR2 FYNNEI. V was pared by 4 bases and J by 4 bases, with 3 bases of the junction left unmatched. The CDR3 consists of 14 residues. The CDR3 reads CASSAGTGGYEQYF. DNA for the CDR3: TGTGCCAGCAGTGCCGGGACAGGGGGGTACGAGCAGTACTTC.

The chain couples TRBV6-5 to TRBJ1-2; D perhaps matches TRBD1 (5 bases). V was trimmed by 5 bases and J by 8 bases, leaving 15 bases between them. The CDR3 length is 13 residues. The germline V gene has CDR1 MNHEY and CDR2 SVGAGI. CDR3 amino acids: CASSGTMGLGYTF. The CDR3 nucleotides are TGTGCCAGCAGTGGGACCATGGGTCTGGGCTACACCTTC.

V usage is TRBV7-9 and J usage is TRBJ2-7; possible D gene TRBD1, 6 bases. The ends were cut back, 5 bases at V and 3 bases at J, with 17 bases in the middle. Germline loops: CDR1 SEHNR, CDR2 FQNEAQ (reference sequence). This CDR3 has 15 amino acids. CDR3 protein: CASSPGVGTFYEQYF. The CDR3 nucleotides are TGTGCCAGCAGCCCAGGGGTTGGCACCTTCTACGAGCAGTACTTC.

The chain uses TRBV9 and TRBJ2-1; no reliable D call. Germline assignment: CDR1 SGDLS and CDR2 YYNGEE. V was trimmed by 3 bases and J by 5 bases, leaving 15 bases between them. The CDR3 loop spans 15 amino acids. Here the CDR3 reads CASSGAGVSHNEQFF. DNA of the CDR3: TGTGCCAGCAGCGGTGCTGGGGTAAGCCACAATGAGCAGTTCTTC.

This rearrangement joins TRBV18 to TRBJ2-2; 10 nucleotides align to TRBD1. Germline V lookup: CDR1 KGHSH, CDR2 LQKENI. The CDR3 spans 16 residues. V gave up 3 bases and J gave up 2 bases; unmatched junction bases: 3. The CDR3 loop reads CASSPDRGRNTGELFF. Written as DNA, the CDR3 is TGTGCCAGCTCACCTGACAGGGGGCGAAACACCGGGGAGCTGTTTTTT.

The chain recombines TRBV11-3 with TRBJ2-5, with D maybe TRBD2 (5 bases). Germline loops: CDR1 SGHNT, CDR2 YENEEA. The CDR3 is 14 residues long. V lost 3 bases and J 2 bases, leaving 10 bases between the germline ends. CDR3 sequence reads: CASSFGGRQETQYF. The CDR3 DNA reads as TGTGCCAGCAGCTTCGGAGGTCGACAAGAGACCCAGTACTTC.

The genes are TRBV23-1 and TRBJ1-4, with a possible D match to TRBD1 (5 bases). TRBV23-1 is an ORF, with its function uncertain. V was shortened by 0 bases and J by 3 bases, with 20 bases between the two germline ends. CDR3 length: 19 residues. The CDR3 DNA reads TGCGCCAGCAGTCAATCAAGGACGAGGGGAGTCTCACCTAATGAAAAACTGTTTTTT. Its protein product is CASSQSRTRGVSPNEKLFF.

DNA for the CDR3: TGTGCCAGTAGTAGACAGAGCTCTGGAAACACCATATATTTT. This translates into CASSRQSSGNTIYF. This chain joins TRBV19 and TRBJ1-3, with D maybe TRBD1 (5 bases). Trimming cost V 4 bases and J 0 bases, with 7 bases left between them. This CDR3 has 14 residues. The V gene's germline CDR1 is LNHDA and CDR2 SQIVND (reference sequence).

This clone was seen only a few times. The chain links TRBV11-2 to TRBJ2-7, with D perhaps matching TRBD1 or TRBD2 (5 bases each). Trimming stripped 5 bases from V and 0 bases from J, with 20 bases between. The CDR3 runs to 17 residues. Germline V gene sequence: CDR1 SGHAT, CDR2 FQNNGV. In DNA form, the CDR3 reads TGTGCCAGCAGCCCCCGATTTCTAGCCAGGGACTCCTACGAGCAGTACTTC. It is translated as CASSPRFLARDSYEQYF.

CDR3 loop: CASGPNTGELFF. The CDR3 DNA is TGTGCCAGCGGACCAAACACCGGGGAGCTGTTTTTT. V usage is TRBV6-6 and J usage is TRBJ2-2, with D uncertain. Trimming cost V 8 bases and J 2 bases, with 6 bases left between them. The CDR3 has 12 residues. In germline, CDR1 is MNHNY, CDR2 SVGAGI (reference sequence).

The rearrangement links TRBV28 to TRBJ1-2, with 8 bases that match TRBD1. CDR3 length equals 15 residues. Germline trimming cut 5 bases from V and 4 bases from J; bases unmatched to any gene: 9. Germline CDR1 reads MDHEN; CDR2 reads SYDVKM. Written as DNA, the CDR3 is TGTGCCAGCAGTACTCAGGGGGCGTTTGCCTATGGCTACACCTTC. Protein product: CASSTQGAFAYGYTF.

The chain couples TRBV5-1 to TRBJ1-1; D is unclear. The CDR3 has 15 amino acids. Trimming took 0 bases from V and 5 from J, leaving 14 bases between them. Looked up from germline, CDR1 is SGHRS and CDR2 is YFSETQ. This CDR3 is CASSLEPGLGTEAFF. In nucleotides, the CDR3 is TGCGCCAGCAGCTTGGAACCGGGCTTGGGGACTGAAGCTTTCTTT.

CDR3 sequence reads: CASSLTFGGQGAYEQYF. The CDR3 nucleotides are TGTGCCAGCAGTTTAACGTTTGGTGGACAGGGGGCCTACGAGCAGTACTTC. This chain links TRBV27 with TRBJ2-7; 10 bases align to TRBD1. The CDR3 is 17 amino acids. Germline V gives CDR1 MNHEY, CDR2 SMNVEV (reference sequence). Trimming cost V 2 bases and J 2 bases; bases outside gene matches: 9.

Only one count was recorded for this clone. The CDR3 DNA reads as TGTGCCAGCTCACCGGCGGGAGTGGCATACAATGAGCAGTTCTTC. Translation gives CASSPAGVAYNEQFF. The chain employs TRBV18 and TRBJ2-1, with TRBD2 matching 7 bases. Germline V gene lookup returns CDR1 KGHSH and CDR2 LQKENI. The CDR3 is 15 residues long. The junction had 6 bases not matched to a gene; V was cut back by 3 bases and J by 4 bases.

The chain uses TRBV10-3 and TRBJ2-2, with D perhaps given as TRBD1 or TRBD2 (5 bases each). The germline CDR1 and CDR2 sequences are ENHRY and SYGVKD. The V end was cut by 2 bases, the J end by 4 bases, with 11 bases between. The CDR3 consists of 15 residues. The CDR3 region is CAISERGPGTGELFF. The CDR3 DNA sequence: TGTGCCATCAGTGAGAGGGGACCGGGCACCGGGGAGCTGTTTTTT.

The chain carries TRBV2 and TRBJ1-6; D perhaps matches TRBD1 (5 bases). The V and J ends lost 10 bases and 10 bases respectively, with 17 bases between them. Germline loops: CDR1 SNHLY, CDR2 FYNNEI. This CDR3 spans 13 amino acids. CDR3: CATTGLRDSPLHF. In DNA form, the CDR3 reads TGTGCCACCACAGGCCTCAGGGACTCACCCCTCCACTTT. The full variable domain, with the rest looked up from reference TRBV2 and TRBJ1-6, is EPEVTQTPSHQVTQMGQEVILRCVPISNHLYFYWYRQILGQKVEFLVSFYNNEISEKSEIFDDQFSVERPDGSNFTLKIRSTKLEDSAMYFCATTGLRDSPLHFGNGTRLTVT.

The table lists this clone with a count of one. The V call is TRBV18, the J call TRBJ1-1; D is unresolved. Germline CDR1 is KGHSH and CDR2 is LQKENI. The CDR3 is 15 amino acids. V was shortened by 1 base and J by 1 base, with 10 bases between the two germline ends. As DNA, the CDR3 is TGTGCCAGCTCACCACTCGCGGGGTCGAACACTGAAGCTTTCTTT. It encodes CASSPLAGSNTEAFF.

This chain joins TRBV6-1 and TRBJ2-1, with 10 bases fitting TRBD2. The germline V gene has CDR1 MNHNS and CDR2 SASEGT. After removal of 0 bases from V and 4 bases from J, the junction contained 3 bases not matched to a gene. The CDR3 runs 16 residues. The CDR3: CASSEARTSGYNEQFF. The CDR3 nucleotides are TGTGCCAGCAGTGAAGCGAGGACTAGCGGTTACAATGAGCAGTTCTTC.

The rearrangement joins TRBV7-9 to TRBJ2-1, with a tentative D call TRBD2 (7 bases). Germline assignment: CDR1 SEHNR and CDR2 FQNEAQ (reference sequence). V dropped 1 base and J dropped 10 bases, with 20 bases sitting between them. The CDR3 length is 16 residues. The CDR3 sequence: CASSLGSGLGRGEQFF. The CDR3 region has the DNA TGTGCCAGCAGCTTAGGTTCCGGCCTAGGGAGGGGGGAGCAGTTCTTC.

The CDR3, as DNA: TGTGCCAGCAGCCCCTCCACAGCCAGGGGAACTGAAGCTTTCTTT. It yields the protein CASSPSTARGTEAFF. J is TRBJ1-1 and V is TRBV7-6; perhaps TRBD1 as D (6 bases). The CDR3 contains 15 residues. V lost 5 bases and J 5 bases, leaving 18 bases between the germline ends. Germline V CDR1 and CDR2: SGHVS, FNYEAQ. Supplemented by reference TRBV7-6 and TRBJ1-1, the full variable domain reads GAGVSQSPRYKVTKRGQDVALRCDPISGHVSLYWYRQALGQGPEFLTYFNYEAQQDKSGLPNDRFSAERPEGSISTLTIQRTEQRDSAMYRCASSPSTARGTEAFFGQGTRLTVV.

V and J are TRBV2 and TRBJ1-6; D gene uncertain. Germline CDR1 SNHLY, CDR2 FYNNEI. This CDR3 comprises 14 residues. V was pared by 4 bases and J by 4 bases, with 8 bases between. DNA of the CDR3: TGTGCCAGCAGTGCCCGGACGTATAATTCACCCCTCCACTTT. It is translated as CASSARTYNSPLHF.

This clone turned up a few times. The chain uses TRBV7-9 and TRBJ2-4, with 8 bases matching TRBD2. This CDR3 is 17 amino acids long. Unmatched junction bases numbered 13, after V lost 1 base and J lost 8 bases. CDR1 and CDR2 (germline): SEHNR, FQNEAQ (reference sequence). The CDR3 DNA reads TGTGCCAGCAGCTTAGAACAAGCGGGAGCAGTTACGGACATTCAGTACTTC. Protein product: CASSLEQAGAVTDIQYF.

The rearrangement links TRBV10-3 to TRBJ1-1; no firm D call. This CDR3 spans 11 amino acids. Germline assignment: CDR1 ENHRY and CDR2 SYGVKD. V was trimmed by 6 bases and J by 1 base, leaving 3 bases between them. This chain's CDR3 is CAIRQNTEAFF. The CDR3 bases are TGTGCCATCAGACAGAACACTGAAGCTTTCTTT.